The 29 T cell receptor beta chains below come from one sample, sequenced in a study of control samples from healthy donors and cancer patients. Data came from immunoSEQ multiplex PCR; TCRdb stores just in-frame clones and leaves some out. The table lists almost 90,000 clones, around nine tenths of them singletons. The sequenced material came from blood. These receptors were obtained from a man younger than 45 in good health.

The J gene is TRBJ2-1, the V gene TRBV19, with D maybe TRBD2 (5 bases). Germline V gene sequence: CDR1 LNHDA, CDR2 SQIVND (reference sequence). The CDR3 loop spans 14 amino acids. V was pared by 5 bases and J by 8 bases, with 16 bases between. The chain's CDR3 is CASSRARVVDEQFF. The CDR3 DNA follows: TGTGCCAGTAGTCGAGCGAGGGTGGTGGATGAGCAGTTCTTC.

This rearrangement joins TRBV6-1 to TRBJ1-2; 11 bases are shared with TRBD1. The J segment lost 7 bases and the V segment lost 1 base, leaving 11 bases of the junction unmatched. The CDR3 has 17 residues. Germline V gives CDR1 MNHNS, CDR2 SASEGT. CDR3 in amino acids: CASSEGTGGLLTGGYTF. As DNA, the CDR3 is TGTGCCAGCAGTGAAGGGACAGGGGGCCTACTCACGGGTGGCTACACCTTC.

In this sample, this clone turned up a few times. The V and J genes are TRBV7-9 and TRBJ2-2; D gene unclear. The germline CDR1 and CDR2 sequences are SEHNR and FQNEAQ (reference sequence). CDR3 length: 15 residues. The V end lost 5 bases, the J end lost 2 bases, and 12 bases lay between the germline ends. Here the CDR3 reads CASSPIGRNTGELFF. CDR3 nucleotide sequence: TGTGCCAGCAGCCCCATCGGCAGAAACACCGGGGAGCTGTTTTTT.

The chain recombines TRBV7-9 with TRBJ2-2; 7 bases are a match to TRBD1. CDR3 size: 17 residues. V was pared by 1 base and J by 2 bases, with 7 bases of the junction left unmatched. Germline V lookup: CDR1 SEHNR, CDR2 FQNEAQ (reference sequence). This CDR3 reads CASSLGGTELNTGELFF. The CDR3 DNA is TGTGCCAGCAGCTTAGGAGGGACAGAGTTAAACACCGGGGAGCTGTTTTTT.

The gene calls are TRBV7-9 and TRBJ2-1; 9 bases line up with TRBD2. Germline-derived CDR1 and CDR2 are SEHNR and FQNEAQ (reference sequence). This CDR3 is 15 amino acids long. V gave up 5 bases and J gave up 6 bases; unmatched junction bases: 8. The chain's CDR3 is CASSTPGRGGNEQFF. DNA of the CDR3: TGTGCCAGCAGCACCCCTGGGCGGGGGGGCAATGAGCAGTTCTTC.

The rearrangement uses TRBV10-3 and TRBJ2-3; 10 bases map to TRBD2. The germline gives CDR1 ENHRY, CDR2 SYGVKD. This CDR3 region has 19 residues. V lost 1 base, J lost 0 bases, and 10 bases stayed unmatched. Written as DNA, the CDR3 is TGTGCCATCAGTGAGTACGGTCCTAGCGGGGGTGGAAGCACAGATACGCAGTATTTT. It specifies CAISEYGPSGGGSTDTQYF.

The chain has TRBV19 and TRBJ1-3; 7 bases map to TRBD1. Germline CDR1 is LNHDA and CDR2 is SQIVND (reference sequence). CDR3 length: 15 residues. V dropped 10 bases and J dropped 1; count of bases not matched to a gene: 10. CDR3 sequence: CAIREGASSGNTIYF. The CDR3 DNA reads as TGTGCCATCAGGGAGGGGGCATCGTCTGGAAACACCATATATTTT.

V gene TRBV5-3 combines with J gene TRBJ2-1; D may be TRBD2 (5 bases). TRBV5-3 is noted as an ORF with a role that remains uncertain. The CDR3 length is 16 residues. Trimming removed 1 base from V and 0 bases from J, with 11 bases in between. The DNA for the CDR3 is TGTGCCAGAAGCTTGTGCGGACTCGACTCCTACAATGAGCAGTTCTTC. This gives the protein CARSLCGLDSYNEQFF.

The rearrangement uses TRBV19 and TRBJ2-5, with 11 bases matching TRBD1. The CDR3 length is 16 residues. V was clipped by 6 bases and J by 5 bases; unmatched bases: 11. CDR1 and CDR2 from the germline V gene are LNHDA and SQIVND (reference sequence). The DNA of the CDR3 is TGTGCCAGTAGACAGCCCGGGACAGGGGGTAGGGAGACCCAGTACTTC. Protein product: CASRQPGTGGRETQYF.

The rearrangement joins TRBV5-1 to TRBJ2-6; D is perhaps TRBD1 (5 bases). Trimming took off 4 bases at V and 0 bases at J, with 14 bases between the two ends. This CDR3 is 17 amino acids long. CDR1 and CDR2 (germline): SGHRS, YFSETQ. The CDR3 DNA is TGCGCCAGCAGCCTGACCACAGGAAACTCTGGGGCCAACGTCCTGACTTTC. Protein product: CASSLTTGNSGANVLTF.

The V gene is TRBV18, the J gene TRBJ2-7; 8 bases fit TRBD1. Germline V gene lookup returns CDR1 KGHSH and CDR2 LQKENI. The V gene end was trimmed by 4 bases and the J gene end by 5 bases; junction bases not matched to a gene: 10. CDR3 length: 15 amino acids. As DNA, the CDR3 is TGTGCCAGCTCACGGACTCAGGGGGCATGGAACGAGCAGTACTTC. Its translation: CASSRTQGAWNEQYF. The complete variable domain, with remaining parts taken from reference TRBV18 and TRBJ2-7, reads NAGVMQNPRHLVRRRGQEARLRCSPMKGHSHVYWYRQLPEEGLKFMVYLQKENIIDESGMPKERFSAEFPKEGPSILRIQQVVRGDSAAYFCASSRTQGAWNEQYFGPGTRLTVT.

The J gene is TRBJ2-2, the V gene TRBV5-8; tentative D call: TRBD1 (6 bases). Germline V gene lookup returns CDR1 SGHTS and CDR2 YDEGEE. CDR3 length: 15 residues. V gave up 3 bases and J gave up 0 bases, with 9 bases separating them. For the CDR3, the DNA is TGTGCCAGCAGCTCGGGACATTCGAACACCGGGGAGCTGTTTTTT. It translates to CASSSGHSNTGELFF. Complete variable domain (other parts from reference TRBV5-8 and TRBJ2-2): EAGVTQSPTHLIKTRGQQATLRCSPISGHTSVYWYQQALGLGLQFLLWYDEGEERNRGNFPPRFSGRQFPNYSSELNVNALELEDSALYLCASSSGHSNTGELFFGEGSRLTVL.

On this clone itself: Different DNA sequences within this sample yield the same CDR3. This rearrangement joins TRBV11-2 to TRBJ2-7; D may match TRBD1 or TRBD2 (5 bases each). The CDR3 has 12 residues. Trimming removed 2 bases at V and 12 bases at J, with 14 bases between. CDR1 is SGHAT and CDR2 is FQNNGV in the germline V gene. The CDR3 spells CASSLISGPMYV. In DNA, the CDR3 is TGTGCCAGCAGCTTAATATCGGGGCCTATGTACGTC.

J is TRBJ1-4 and V is TRBV5-1; the match to TRBD1 covers 7 bases. CDR1 is SGHRS and CDR2 is YFSETQ in the germline V gene. The length of the CDR3 is 16 residues. With 4 bases clipped from V and 5 bases from J, the junction kept 11 bases outside the gene matches. The CDR3: CASSPGTATSNEKLFF. The CDR3 DNA sequence: TGCGCCAGCAGCCCCGGGACAGCTACGAGCAATGAAAAACTGTTTTTT.

This clone has only one observation. This chain joins TRBV18 and TRBJ2-5, with 12 bases lining up with TRBD2. CDR1 and CDR2 from the germline V gene are KGHSH and LQKENI. V gave up 3 bases and J gave up 1 base; unmatched junction bases: 3. This CDR3 is 16 amino acids long. The CDR3 DNA reads as TGTGCCAGCTCACCTTTGACTAGCGGGGGCCAAGAGACCCAGTACTTC. The encoded protein is CASSPLTSGGQETQYF. The variable domain in full, completed from reference TRBV18 and TRBJ2-5, reads NAGVMQNPRHLVRRRGQEARLRCSPMKGHSHVYWYRQLPEEGLKFMVYLQKENIIDESGMPKERFSAEFPKEGPSILRIQQVVRGDSAAYFCASSPLTSGGQETQYFGPGTRLLVL.

The chain combines TRBV5-1 with TRBJ2-5; 10 bases are a match to TRBD2. V gave up 0 bases and J gave up 2 bases; unmatched junction bases: 4. Germline CDR1 reads SGHRS; CDR2 reads YFSETQ. The CDR3 consists of 16 residues. The CDR3 DNA reads TGCGCCAGCAGCTTGGGGGGACTAGCGCCTCAAGAGACCCAGTACTTC. This gives the protein CASSLGGLAPQETQYF.

The chain uses TRBV19 and TRBJ2-3; D is ambiguous. From germline, CDR1 is LNHDA and CDR2 SQIVND (reference sequence). The CDR3 extends over 15 amino acids. Trimming removed 4 bases from V and 1 base from J, with 12 bases in between. The CDR3 sequence: CASSTPGVGTDTQYF. CDR3 nucleotides: TGTGCCAGTAGTACGCCCGGCGTGGGCACAGATACGCAGTATTTT.

J is TRBJ2-7 and V is TRBV30; D assignment may be TRBD1 or TRBD2 (5 bases each). This CDR3 comprises 12 residues. In germline, CDR1 is GTSNPN, CDR2 SVGIG (reference sequence). The V gene lost 0 bases and the J gene lost 6 bases, with 9 bases spanning the gap. CDR3 nucleotides: TGTGCCTGGAGTGTACTGGGGACCGAGCAGTACTTC. Its translation: CAWSVLGTEQYF.

The chain carries TRBV27 and TRBJ2-3; 10 positions match TRBD2. The CDR3 contains 16 residues. Trimming took 3 bases from V and 1 from J; bases not matched to a gene: 4. Germline V CDR1 and CDR2: MNHEY, SMNVEV (reference sequence). Here the CDR3 DNA reads TGTGCCAGCAGTTTTGGCCTAGCGGGGGGCACAGATACGCAGTATTTT. Its translation: CASSFGLAGGTDTQYF.

The genes are TRBV5-8 and TRBJ2-3; 11 bases are shared with TRBD2. The CDR3 has 18 residues. The V gene's germline CDR1 is SGHTS and CDR2 YDEGEE. V shed 4 bases, J shed 2 bases, and the junction held 12 bases outside the gene matches. CDR3 sequence reads: CASSLTLSSGGATDTQYF. The CDR3 coding sequence is TGTGCCAGCAGCCTGACACTGAGTAGCGGGGGGGCCACAGATACGCAGTATTTT. Drawing the rest from reference TRBV5-8 and TRBJ2-3, the complete variable domain is EAGVTQSPTHLIKTRGQQATLRCSPISGHTSVYWYQQALGLGLQFLLWYDEGEERNRGNFPPRFSGRQFPNYSSELNVNALELEDSALYLCASSLTLSSGGATDTQYFGPGTRLTVL.

As to this clone: Compared with germline, one end of the junction differs, possibly owing to a read error. The V and J genes are TRBV27 and TRBJ1-1; no clear D gene. This CDR3 spans 14 amino acids. Germline V gene sequence: CDR1 MNHEY, CDR2 SMNVEV (reference sequence). The CDR3 is CASGFSRMNTEAFF. In DNA, the CDR3 is TGTGCCAGCGGTTTCAGTCGAATGAACACTGAAGCTTTCTTT.

The chain combines TRBV7-8 with TRBJ1-1; possible D gene TRBD1, 6 bases. Germline V gene data show CDR1 as SGHVS and CDR2 as FQNEAQ. The CDR3 covers 14 residues. With 5 bases removed from V and 7 bases from J, the gap between germline ends came to 17 bases. CDR3 coding DNA: TGTGCCAGCAGCCCCTGGGGGCCCGTAATTGAAGCTTTCTTT. It encodes CASSPWGPVIEAFF.

This chain links TRBV24-1 with TRBJ1-3; D remains ambiguous. The length of the CDR3 is 21 residues. V lost 0 bases to trimming and J lost 0 bases, with 23 bases between them. The V gene's germline CDR1 is KGHDR and CDR2 SFDVKD. CDR3 sequence: CATSDLNHQVTIQSSGNTIYF. CDR3 in DNA: TGTGCCACCAGTGATTTGAATCATCAGGTAACTATTCAATCCTCTGGAAACACCATATATTTT.

The chain combines TRBV10-2 with TRBJ2-7; D possibly matches TRBD1 or TRBD2 (7 bases each). With 3 bases removed from V and 1 base from J, the gap between germline ends came to 16 bases. The CDR3 covers 16 residues. Germline V CDR1 and CDR2: WSHSY, SAAADI. CDR3 nucleotide sequence: TGCGCCAGCAGTGAAGGGGGGGACAGATCTTCCTACGAGCAGTACGTC. Translating it yields CASSEGGDRSSYEQYV.

The V gene is TRBV5-5, the J gene TRBJ2-7; either TRBD1 or TRBD2 may fit D (6 bases each). CDR1 and CDR2 from the germline V gene are SGHKS and YYEKEE (reference sequence). CDR3 length: 16 amino acids. Trimming stripped 5 bases from V and 3 bases from J, with 21 bases between. CDR3 coding DNA: TGTGCCAGCAGGGAGGACGGGGGCGTCGGGGGCTACGAGCAGTACTTC. This encodes CASREDGGVGGYEQYF.

The chain recombines TRBV6-5 with TRBJ1-1, with a tentative D call TRBD1 (6 bases). The CDR3 loop spans 16 amino acids. Germline V CDR1 and CDR2: MNHEY, SVGAGI. V was shortened by 2 bases and J by 3 bases, with 16 bases between the two germline ends. CDR3 in amino acids: CASSYVPQGGDTEAFF. The DNA for the CDR3 is TGTGCCAGCAGTTACGTTCCACAGGGAGGGGACACTGAAGCTTTCTTT.

The chain is built from TRBV5-8 and TRBJ1-5; the D gene is possibly TRBD1 (6 bases). This CDR3 region has 17 residues. V lost 4 bases to trimming and J lost 7 bases, with 24 bases between them. Per the germline V gene, CDR1 is SGHTS and CDR2 is YDEGEE. CDR3 loop: CASSRMGQGRVSQPQHF. CDR3 in DNA: TGTGCCAGCAGCCGGATGGGGCAGGGGCGAGTCAGCCAGCCCCAGCATTTT. Together with reference TRBV5-8 and TRBJ1-5, the CDR3 gives the full variable domain: EAGVTQSPTHLIKTRGQQATLRCSPISGHTSVYWYQQALGLGLQFLLWYDEGEERNRGNFPPRFSGRQFPNYSSELNVNALELEDSALYLCASSRMGQGRVSQPQHFGDGTRLSIL.

This clone has more than one count but fewer than ten. Other DNA variants within this sample encode the same CDR3. This chain connects TRBV6-5 to TRBJ2-7; unclear D gene. The V gene lost 2 bases and the J gene lost 0 bases, with 5 bases spanning the gap. Germline CDR1 MNHEY, CDR2 SVGAGI. The CDR3 is made up of 13 amino acids. This CDR3 is CASSYGPSYEQYV. In nucleotides, the CDR3 is TGTGCCAGCAGTTACGGCCCCTCCTACGAGCAGTACGTC.

J is TRBJ2-5 and V is TRBV29-1; the D gene is possibly TRBD1 (7 bases). The germline V gene has CDR1 SQVTM and CDR2 ANQGSEA. CDR3 length: 13 residues. Trimming stripped 4 bases from V and 1 base from J, with 10 bases between. This CDR3 is CSVAQGGQETQYF. The CDR3 DNA follows: TGCAGCGTTGCCCAGGGGGGCCAAGAGACCCAGTACTTC.